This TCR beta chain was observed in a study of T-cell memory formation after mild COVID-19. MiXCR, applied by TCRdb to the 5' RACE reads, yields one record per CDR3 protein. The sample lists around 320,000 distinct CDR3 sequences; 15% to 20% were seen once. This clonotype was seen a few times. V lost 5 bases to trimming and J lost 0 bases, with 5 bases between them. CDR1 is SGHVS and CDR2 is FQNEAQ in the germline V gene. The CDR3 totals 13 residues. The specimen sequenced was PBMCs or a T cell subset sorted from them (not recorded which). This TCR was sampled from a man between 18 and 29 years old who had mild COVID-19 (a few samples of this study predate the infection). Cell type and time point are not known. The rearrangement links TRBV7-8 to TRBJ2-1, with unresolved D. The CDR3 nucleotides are TGTGCCAGCAGCCTTATCTCCTACAATGAGCAGTTCTTC. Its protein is CASSLISYNEQFF.